This TCR beta chain was observed in a study of T cells in Graves' hyperthyroidism and ophthalmopathy (dated by TCRdb to about 2019). About the investigation overall: Peripheral blood samples were taken at initial diagnosis, before any treatment was given. A discovery cohort of about a hundred patients, 43 with Graves' ophthalmopathy and roughly 59 with stable Graves' hyperthyroidism, was used to find distinguishing TCR V-J signatures. After sampling, hyperthyroidism patients received methimazole starting at 30 mg daily, and ophthalmopathy patients received high-dose intravenous methylprednisolone. Thyroid tissue and blood T-cell repertoires from six Graves' hyperthyroidism patients were also compared in the study. Whether ophthalmopathy could be predicted prospectively was tested in an independent validation cohort made up of under 20 hyperthyroidism patients plus 17 patients who later progressed to ophthalmopathy. The roughly 91 discovery patients were randomly divided into training and test sets at a 7:3 ratio. The paper reports TCR Vbeta CDR3 sequencing of more than 120 peripheral blood samples: 43 ophthalmopathy, fewer than 85 hyperthyroidism and 17 progressor patients.

In the ophthalmopathy patients, disease was moderately to severely active, with a Clinical Activity Score of 3 or more, a NOSPECS grade of 4 or more, and a duration of less than 3 months. Exclusion was applied to patients with uncontrolled infections, other autoimmune diseases, pregnancy or lactation. Diagnoses were established on the basis of clinical symptoms, serum thyroxine and TRAb, thyroid ultrasound, and orbital computed tomography. PBMCs were isolated from roughly 10 ml of fresh peripheral blood by Ficoll-Paque density gradient centrifugation. Total RNA was extracted with Trizol reagent, and quality was checked on an Agilent 2100 Bioanalyzer. The full study reports these points: Most expanded thyroid clonotypes (frequency above 0.001) were also detected in blood, suggesting blood repertoires may reflect thyroid immune responses. A 13 V-J signature model separated ophthalmopathy from stable hyperthyroidism, with approximately 86% sensitivity and just under 84% specificity in cross-validation and 80%/75% in testing. In validation, the model predicted progression to ophthalmopathy with 55% to 71% sensitivity and 72% to 85% specificity, a median of around six months before onset. No statistical method was used to fix the sample size in advance, and group allocation was not hidden from the investigators.

TCR beta CDR3 regions were amplified from RNA transcripts. The TCR CDR3 was subjected to a first round of RT-PCR using the HTBI primer set and the Qiagen OneStep RT-PCR kit. Libraries were constructed in a second round of multiplex PCR, after which size selection and purification were performed. Libraries were sequenced paired-end with 100 bp reads on an Illumina HiSeq2000. Turning to the authors' computational methods: SOAPnuke was used to process the raw data, removing reads that contained adapters or uncalled bases, had a mean Phred below 15, or lacked an exact match to the constant primer or identifier. COPE v1.2.5 was used to merge the high-quality paired reads, and each unique nucleotide sequence was defined as a clonotype. MiTCR v1.1 was used to align clonotypes to the IMGT TRBV, TRBD and TRBJ reference segments. The analysis was restricted to V-J combinations with a frequency above 0.0001, which together covered 99% to 99.2% of the repertoires. A TCS score was defined as the ratio of F50 (clonal expansion) to E x V (chaos), with BLOSUM62-based TCRdist applied between CDR3 peptides within each V-J. Welch's t-statistics and random forest reduced several hundred V-J features to under 15, which were used in a naive Bayes classifier (R e1071). TCRdb took the public reads, trimmed them with fastp at Q25, ran MiXCR for clone calling and kept in-frame beta chains. Rows with a matching CDR3 protein are joined into one entry that keeps the most common DNA and genes. It is TCRdb's table, rather than the study itself, that gives the V and J calls and clone size. Counted in this sample were approximately 330,000 distinct CDR3 sequences; approximately 13% of them appeared once. The ten top clones hold roughly 33% of the sample.

This clonotype was picked up many times. What antigen it recognizes has not been identified. Base qualities are not recorded, but no much larger clone differs from it by a single base. The germline V gene gives CDR1 as MNHEY and CDR2 as SVGAGI. The CDR3 measures 13 amino acids from cysteine to phenylalanine. Only the CDR3 DNA is retained, 39 bases long and in frame from the first base. The trim is 2 bases for V and 6 bases for J, with a gap of 10 bases between the germline ends. The V and J segments used are TRBV6-5 and TRBJ1-2; the D gene is perhaps TRBD1, from 5 matching bases. Material: blood. This receptor was identified in a woman between 40 and 55 years old with Graves' ophthalmopathy. CDR3 protein: CASSYRGTDGYTF. The DNA is TGTGCCAGCAGTTACCGAGGGACGGATGGCTACACCTTC.